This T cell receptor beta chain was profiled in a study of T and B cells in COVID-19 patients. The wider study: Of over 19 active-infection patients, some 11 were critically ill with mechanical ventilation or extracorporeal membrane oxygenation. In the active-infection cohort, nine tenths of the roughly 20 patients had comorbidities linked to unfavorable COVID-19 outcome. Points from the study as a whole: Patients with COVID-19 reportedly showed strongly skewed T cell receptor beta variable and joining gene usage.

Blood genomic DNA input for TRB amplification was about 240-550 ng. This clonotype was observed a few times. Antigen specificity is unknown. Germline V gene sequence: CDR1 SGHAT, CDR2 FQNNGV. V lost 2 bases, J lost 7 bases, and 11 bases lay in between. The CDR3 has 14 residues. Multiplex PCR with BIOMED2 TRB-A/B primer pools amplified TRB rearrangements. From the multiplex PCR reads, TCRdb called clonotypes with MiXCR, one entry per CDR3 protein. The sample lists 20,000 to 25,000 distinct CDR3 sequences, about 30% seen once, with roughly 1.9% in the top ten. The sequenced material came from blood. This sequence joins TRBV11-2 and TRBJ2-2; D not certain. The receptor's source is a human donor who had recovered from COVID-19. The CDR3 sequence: CASSLTIVVGELFF. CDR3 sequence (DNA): TGTGCCAGCAGCTTAACCATTGTAGTCGGGGAGCTGTTTTTT.